Included here is one T cell receptor (beta chain) sequence, with context. The protocol was immunoSEQ multiplex PCR, while the TCRdb copy is restricted to in-frame clones and leaves out a portion. The sample records 180,000 or so clones, around 80% being singletons. The data belong to a study of blood T cell repertoires in COVID-19. Study-level information: Samples representing acute and convalescent COVID-19 were sourced from the United States, Italy and Spain. T cells, B-cell-depleted T cells, or PBMCs supplied cDNA or gDNA.

The sample taken for sequencing was PBMCs or T cells enriched from blood (not recorded which). The sequence was collected from a man in his 60s who had been exposed to COVID-19.

CDR3 DNA sequence: TGTGCCAGCAGCCAGCAGCCCGTCAGGGCCACAGCCCAGCATTTT. This sequence encodes CASSQQPVRATAQHF. The chain has TRBV7-2 and TRBJ1-5, with a weak D call TRBD1 (5 bases). CDR1 is SGHTA, CDR2 FQGNSA, per germline. V lost 5 bases to trimming and J lost 11 bases, with 22 bases between them. There are 15 residues in the CDR3.